This passage covers 5 T cell receptor beta chains from one sample sequenced in a study of T cell responses to AZD1222 COVID-19 vaccine. Method: immunoSEQ multiplex PCR; TCRdb's copy keeps in-frame clones and lacks some. The sample holds 120,000 to 150,000 clones, 85% to 95% seen once. The starting material was peripheral blood, obtained on day 0 of MenACWY control vaccination. These receptors were taken from an adult in good health.

This chain connects TRBV5-1 to TRBJ1-3; D remains ambiguous. The length of the CDR3 is 15 residues. V was cut by 2 bases and J by 0 bases, with 9 bases left in between. The germline gives CDR1 SGHRS, CDR2 YFSETQ. This chain's CDR3 is CASSFGPYSGNTIYF. The CDR3 region has the DNA TGCGCCAGCAGCTTCGGGCCCTACTCTGGAAACACCATATATTTT.

The genes are TRBV7-2 and TRBJ2-2; no firm D call. V was pared by 5 bases and J by 1 base, with 8 bases between. From germline, CDR1 is SGHTA and CDR2 FQGNSA. This CDR3 spans 14 amino acids. The CDR3 coding sequence is TGTGCCAGCAGCCCGGAGTGGAACACCGGGGAGCTGTTTTTT. It encodes CASSPEWNTGELFF.

Only a few counts were recorded for this clone. This chain connects TRBV4-1 to TRBJ2-1, with 8 bases lining up with TRBD2. Germline values: CDR1 MGHRA, CDR2 YSYEKL. Unmatched junction bases numbered 15, after V lost 2 bases and J lost 9 bases. This CDR3 comprises 17 residues. This CDR3 reads CASSQPEVRLARSEQFF. The CDR3 DNA is TGCGCCAGCAGCCAACCCGAAGTGAGACTAGCGAGGAGTGAGCAGTTCTTC.

The chain employs TRBV9 and TRBJ1-5; a weak D match, TRBD1 (6 bases). V shed 3 bases and J shed 0 bases, with 10 bases lying between them. CDR1 is SGDLS, CDR2 YYNGEE, per germline. This CDR3 comprises 15 residues. CDR3 region: CASSAGQYSNQPQHF. The CDR3 DNA follows: TGTGCCAGCAGCGCAGGACAGTATAGCAATCAGCCCCAGCATTTT.

The CDR3 loop reads CASSDRGSGNTIYF. The DNA for the CDR3 is TGTGCCAGCAGTGATAGAGGGAGTGGAAACACCATATATTTT. The rearrangement links TRBV2 to TRBJ1-3, with D unresolved. The CDR3 has 14 residues. The V and J ends lost 3 bases and 3 bases respectively, with 9 bases between them. Germline assignment: CDR1 SNHLY and CDR2 FYNNEI.